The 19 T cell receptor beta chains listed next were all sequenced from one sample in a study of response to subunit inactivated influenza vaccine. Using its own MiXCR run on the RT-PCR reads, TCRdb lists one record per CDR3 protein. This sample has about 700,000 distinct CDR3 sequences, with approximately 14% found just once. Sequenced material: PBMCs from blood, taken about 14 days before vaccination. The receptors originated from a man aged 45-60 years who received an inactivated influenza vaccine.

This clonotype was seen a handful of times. As DNA, the CDR3 is TGTGCCAGCAGTGCTACTAGTTCAACTAATGAAAAACTGTTTTTT. It translates to CASSATSSTNEKLFF. The V and J genes are TRBV7-2 and TRBJ1-4; D remains unclear. Trimming shortened V by 6 bases and J by 0 bases, and 11 bases separated the two germline ends. This CDR3 has 15 amino acids. CDR1 SGHTA and CDR2 FQGNSA come from the germline V gene.

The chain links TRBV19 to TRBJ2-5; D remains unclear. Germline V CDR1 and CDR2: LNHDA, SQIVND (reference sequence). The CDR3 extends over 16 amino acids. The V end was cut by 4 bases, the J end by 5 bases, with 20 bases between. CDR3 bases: TGTGCCAGTAGTACCTCGCTATCCGTTAGCCGGGAGACCCAGTACTTC. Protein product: CASSTSLSVSRETQYF.

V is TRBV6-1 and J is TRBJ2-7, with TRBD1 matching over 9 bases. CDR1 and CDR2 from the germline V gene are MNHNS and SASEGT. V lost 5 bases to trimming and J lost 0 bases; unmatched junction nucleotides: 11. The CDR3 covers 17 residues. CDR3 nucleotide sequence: TGTGCCAGCAGTCCCAGCCTCGGGACAGGGCTCTCCTACGAGCAGTACTTC. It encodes CASSPSLGTGLSYEQYF.

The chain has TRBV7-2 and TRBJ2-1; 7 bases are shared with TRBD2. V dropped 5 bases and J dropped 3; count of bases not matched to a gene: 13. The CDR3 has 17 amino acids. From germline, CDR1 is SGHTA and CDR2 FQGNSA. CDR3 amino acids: CASSIGGGGSFYNEQFF. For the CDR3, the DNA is TGTGCCAGCAGCATAGGCGGTGGCGGGAGTTTCTACAATGAGCAGTTCTTC. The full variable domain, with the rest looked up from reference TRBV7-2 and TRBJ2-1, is GAGVSQSPSNKVTEKGKDVELRCDPISGHTALYWYRQSLGQGLEFLIYFQGNSAPDKSGLPSDRFSAERTGGSVSTLTIQRTQQEDSAVYLCASSIGGGGSFYNEQFFGPGTRLTVL.

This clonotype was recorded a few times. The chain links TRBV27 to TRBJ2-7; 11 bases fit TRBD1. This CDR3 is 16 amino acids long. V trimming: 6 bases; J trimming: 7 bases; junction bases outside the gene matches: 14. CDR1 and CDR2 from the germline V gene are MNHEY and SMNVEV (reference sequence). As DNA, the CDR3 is TGTGCCAGCAGCCACACTATTGGACAGGGGGCGGGAGAGCAGTACTTC. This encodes CASSHTIGQGAGEQYF.

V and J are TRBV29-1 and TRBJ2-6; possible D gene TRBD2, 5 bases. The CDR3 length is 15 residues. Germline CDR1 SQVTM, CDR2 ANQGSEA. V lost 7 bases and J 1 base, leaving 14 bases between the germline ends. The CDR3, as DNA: TGCAGCGCCGCTAGTCCGGGATCTGGGGCCAACGTCCTGACTTTC. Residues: CSAASPGSGANVLTF.

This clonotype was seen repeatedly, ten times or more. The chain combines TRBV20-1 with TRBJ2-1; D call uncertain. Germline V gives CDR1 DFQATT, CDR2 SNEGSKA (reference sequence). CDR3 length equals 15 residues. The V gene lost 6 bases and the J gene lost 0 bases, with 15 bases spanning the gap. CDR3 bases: TGCAGTGCGCCTTCTGCGGATGACTCCTACAATGAGCAGTTCTTC. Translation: CSAPSADDSYNEQFF.

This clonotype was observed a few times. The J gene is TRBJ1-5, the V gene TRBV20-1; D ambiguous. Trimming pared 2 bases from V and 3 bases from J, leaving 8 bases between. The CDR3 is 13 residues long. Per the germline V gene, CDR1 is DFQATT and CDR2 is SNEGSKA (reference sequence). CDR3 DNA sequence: TGCAGTGCTAGAAGGACGGTCAATCAGCCCCAGCATTTT. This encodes CSARRTVNQPQHF.

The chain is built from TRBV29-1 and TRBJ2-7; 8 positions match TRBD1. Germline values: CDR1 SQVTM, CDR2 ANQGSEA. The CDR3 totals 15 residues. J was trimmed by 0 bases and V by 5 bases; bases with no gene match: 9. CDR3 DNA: TGCAGCGTTTTTACCGGGACAGGTAACTCCTACGAGCAGTACTTC. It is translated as CSVFTGTGNSYEQYF.

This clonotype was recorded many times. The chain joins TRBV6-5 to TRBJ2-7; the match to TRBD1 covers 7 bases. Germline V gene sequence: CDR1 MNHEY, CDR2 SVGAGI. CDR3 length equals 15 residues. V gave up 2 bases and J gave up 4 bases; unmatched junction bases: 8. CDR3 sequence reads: CASSYGGTALYEQYF. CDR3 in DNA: TGTGCCAGCAGTTACGGTGGGACAGCTCTTTACGAGCAGTACTTC.

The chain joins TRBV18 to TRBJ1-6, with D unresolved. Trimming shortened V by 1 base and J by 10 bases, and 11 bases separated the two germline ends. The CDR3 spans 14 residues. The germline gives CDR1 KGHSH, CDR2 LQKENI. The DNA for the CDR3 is TGTGCCAGCTCACCACAGAGATCTACCTCACCCCTCCACTTT. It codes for CASSPQRSTSPLHF.

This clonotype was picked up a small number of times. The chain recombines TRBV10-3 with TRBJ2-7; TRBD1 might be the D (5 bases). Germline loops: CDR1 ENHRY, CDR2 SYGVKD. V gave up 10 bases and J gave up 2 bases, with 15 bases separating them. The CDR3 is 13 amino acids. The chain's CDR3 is CATGDRPPYEQYF. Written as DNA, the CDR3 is TGTGCCACCGGAGACAGACCCCCCTACGAGCAGTACTTC.

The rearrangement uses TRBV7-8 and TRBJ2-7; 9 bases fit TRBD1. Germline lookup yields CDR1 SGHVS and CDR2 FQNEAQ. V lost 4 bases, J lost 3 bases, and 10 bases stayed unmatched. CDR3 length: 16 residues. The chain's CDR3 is CASSSGRTGANYEQYF. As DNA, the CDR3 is TGTGCCAGCAGCTCGGGTCGGACAGGGGCAAACTACGAGCAGTACTTC.

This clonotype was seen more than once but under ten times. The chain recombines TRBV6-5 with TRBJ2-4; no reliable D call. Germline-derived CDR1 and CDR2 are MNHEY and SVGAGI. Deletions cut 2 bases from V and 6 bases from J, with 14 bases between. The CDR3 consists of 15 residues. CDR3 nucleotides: TGTGCCAGCAGTTACCGCGGTGGGTACGGAAACATTCAGTACTTC. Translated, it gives CASSYRGGYGNIQYF.

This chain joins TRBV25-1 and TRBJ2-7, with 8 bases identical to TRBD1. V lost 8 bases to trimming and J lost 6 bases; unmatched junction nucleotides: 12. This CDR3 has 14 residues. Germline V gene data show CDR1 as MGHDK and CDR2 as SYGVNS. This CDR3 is CASAWTGQGGEQYF. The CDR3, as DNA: TGTGCCAGCGCTTGGACAGGGCAGGGCGGCGAGCAGTACTTC.

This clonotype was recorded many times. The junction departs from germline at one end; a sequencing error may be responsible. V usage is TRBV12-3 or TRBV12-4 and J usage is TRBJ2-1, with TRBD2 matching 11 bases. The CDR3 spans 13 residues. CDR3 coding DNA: TGTGCCAGCAGTCTAGCGGGAGGCGATGAGCAGTTCTTC. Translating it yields CASSLAGGDEQFF.

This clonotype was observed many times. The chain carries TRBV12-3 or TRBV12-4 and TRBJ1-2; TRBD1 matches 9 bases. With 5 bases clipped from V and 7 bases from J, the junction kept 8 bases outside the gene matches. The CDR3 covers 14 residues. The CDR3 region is CASSKQGALGGYTF. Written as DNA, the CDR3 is TGTGCCAGCAGTAAACAGGGGGCATTAGGTGGCTACACCTTC.

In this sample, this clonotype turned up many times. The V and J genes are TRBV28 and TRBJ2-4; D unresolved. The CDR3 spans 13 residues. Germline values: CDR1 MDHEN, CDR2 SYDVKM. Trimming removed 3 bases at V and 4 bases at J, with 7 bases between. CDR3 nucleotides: TGTGCCAGCAGTTTCGAGAGGAAAAACATTCAGTACTTC. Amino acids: CASSFERKNIQYF.

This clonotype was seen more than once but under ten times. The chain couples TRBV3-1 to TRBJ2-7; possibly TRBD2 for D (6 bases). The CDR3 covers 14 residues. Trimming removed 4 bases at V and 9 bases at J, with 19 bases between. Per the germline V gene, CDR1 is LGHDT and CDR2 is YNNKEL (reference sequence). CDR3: CASSPHNRYGGQYF. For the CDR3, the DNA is TGTGCCAGCAGCCCTCACAACAGGTACGGGGGGCAGTACTTC.